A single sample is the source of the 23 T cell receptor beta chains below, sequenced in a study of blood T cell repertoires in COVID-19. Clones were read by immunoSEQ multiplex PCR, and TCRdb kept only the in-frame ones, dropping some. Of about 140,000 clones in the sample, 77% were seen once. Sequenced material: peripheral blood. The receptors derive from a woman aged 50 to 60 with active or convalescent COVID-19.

The CDR3 loop reads CASSSGQSFGEQYF. CDR3 nucleotide sequence: TGTGCCAGCAGTTCGGGACAGTCCTTTGGGGAGCAGTACTTC. The gene calls are TRBV27 and TRBJ2-7; 7 bases fit TRBD1. Germline CDR1 MNHEY, CDR2 SMNVEV (reference sequence). V dropped 4 bases and J dropped 7; count of bases not matched to a gene: 10. The CDR3 extends over 14 amino acids.

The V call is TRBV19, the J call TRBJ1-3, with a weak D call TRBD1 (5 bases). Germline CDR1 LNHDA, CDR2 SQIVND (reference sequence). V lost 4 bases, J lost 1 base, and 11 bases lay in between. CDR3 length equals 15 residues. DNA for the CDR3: TGTGCCAGTAGTACTTCGGACACATCTGGAAACACCATATATTTT. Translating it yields CASSTSDTSGNTIYF.

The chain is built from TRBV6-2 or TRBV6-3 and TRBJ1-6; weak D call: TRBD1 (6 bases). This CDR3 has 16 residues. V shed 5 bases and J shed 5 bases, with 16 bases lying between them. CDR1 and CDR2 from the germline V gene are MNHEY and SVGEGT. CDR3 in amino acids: CASSPRGASNNSPLHF. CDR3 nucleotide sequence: TGTGCCAGCAGTCCCCGGGGGGCATCGAATAATTCACCCCTCCACTTT.

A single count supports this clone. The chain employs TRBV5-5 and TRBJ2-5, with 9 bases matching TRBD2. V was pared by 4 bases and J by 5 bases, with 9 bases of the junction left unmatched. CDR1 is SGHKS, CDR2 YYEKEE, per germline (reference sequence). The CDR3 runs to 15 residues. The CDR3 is CASSTLAGPGETQYF. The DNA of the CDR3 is TGTGCCAGCAGCACCCTAGCGGGGCCGGGGGAGACCCAGTACTTC.

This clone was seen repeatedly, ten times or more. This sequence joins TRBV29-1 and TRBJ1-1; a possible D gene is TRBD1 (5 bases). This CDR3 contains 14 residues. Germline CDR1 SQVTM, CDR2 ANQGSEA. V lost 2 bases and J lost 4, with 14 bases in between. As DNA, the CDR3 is TGCAGCGTTGAAAATGTTCAGGGAGGCACTGAAGCTTTCTTT. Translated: CSVENVQGGTEAFF.

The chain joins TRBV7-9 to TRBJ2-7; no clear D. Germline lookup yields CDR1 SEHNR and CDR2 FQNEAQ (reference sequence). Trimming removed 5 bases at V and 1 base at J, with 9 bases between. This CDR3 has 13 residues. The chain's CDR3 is CASSPGRSYEQYF. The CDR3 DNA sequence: TGTGCCAGCAGCCCCGGCAGGTCCTACGAGCAGTACTTC.

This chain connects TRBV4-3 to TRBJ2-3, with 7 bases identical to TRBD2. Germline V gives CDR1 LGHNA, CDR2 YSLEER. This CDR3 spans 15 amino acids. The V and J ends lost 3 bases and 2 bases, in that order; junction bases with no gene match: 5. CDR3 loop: CASSHSGTTTDTQYF. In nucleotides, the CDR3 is TGCGCCAGCAGCCATTCCGGGACTACCACAGATACGCAGTATTTT.

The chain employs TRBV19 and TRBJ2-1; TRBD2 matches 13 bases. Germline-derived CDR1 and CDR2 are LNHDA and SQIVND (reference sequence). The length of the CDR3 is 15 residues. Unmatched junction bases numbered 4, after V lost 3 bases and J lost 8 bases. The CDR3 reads CASSIFTSGRDEQFF. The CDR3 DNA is TGTGCCAGTAGTATTTTTACTAGCGGGAGGGATGAGCAGTTCTTC.

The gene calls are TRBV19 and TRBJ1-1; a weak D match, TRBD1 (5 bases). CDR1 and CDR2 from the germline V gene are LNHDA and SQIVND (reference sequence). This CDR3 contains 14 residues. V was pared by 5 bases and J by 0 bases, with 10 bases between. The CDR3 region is CASSVPGMNTEAFF. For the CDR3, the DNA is TGTGCCAGTAGTGTCCCAGGGATGAACACTGAAGCTTTCTTT. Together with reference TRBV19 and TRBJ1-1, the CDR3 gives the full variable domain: DGGITQSPKYLFRKEGQNVTLSCEQNLNHDAMYWYRQDPGQGLRLIYYSQIVNDFQKGDIAEGYSVSREKKESFPLTVTSAQKNPTAFYLCASSVPGMNTEAFFGQGTRLTVV.

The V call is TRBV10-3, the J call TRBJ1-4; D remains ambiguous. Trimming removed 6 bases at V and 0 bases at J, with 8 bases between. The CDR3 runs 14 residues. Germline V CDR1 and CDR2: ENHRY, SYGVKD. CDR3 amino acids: CAISMQATNEKLFF. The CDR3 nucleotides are TGTGCCATCAGCATGCAGGCAACTAATGAAAAACTGTTTTTT.

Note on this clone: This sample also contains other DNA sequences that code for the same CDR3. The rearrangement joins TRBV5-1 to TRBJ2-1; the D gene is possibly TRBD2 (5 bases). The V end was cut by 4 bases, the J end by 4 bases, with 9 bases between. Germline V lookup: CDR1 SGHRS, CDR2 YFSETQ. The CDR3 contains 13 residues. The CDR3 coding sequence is TGCGCCAGCAGCCAGGACTCGTACAATGAGCAGTTCTTC. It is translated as CASSQDSYNEQFF.

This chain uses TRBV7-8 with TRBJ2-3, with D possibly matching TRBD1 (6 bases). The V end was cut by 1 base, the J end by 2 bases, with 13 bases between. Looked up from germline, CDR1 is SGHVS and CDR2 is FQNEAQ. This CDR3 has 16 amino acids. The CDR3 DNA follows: TGTGCCAGCAGCTTAGTGGGCAGGGGAGTCACAGATACGCAGTATTTT. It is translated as CASSLVGRGVTDTQYF.

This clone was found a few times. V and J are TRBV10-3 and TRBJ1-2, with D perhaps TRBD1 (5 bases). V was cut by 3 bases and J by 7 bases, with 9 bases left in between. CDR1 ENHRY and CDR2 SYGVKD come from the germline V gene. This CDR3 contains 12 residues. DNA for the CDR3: TGTGCCATCAGTGAAAGGGGCGTTGGCTACACCTTC. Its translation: CAISERGVGYTF.

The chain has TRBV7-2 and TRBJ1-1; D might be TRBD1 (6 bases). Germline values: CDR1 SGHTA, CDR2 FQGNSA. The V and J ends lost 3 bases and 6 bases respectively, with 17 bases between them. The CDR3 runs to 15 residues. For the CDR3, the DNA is TGTGCCAGCAGCTTTTCTGGACAGCTGACGGCTGAAGCTTTCTTT. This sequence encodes CASSFSGQLTAEAFF.

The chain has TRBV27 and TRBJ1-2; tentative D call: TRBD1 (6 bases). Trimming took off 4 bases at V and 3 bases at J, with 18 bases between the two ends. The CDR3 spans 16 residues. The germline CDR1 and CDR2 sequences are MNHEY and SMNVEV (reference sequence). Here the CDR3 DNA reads TGTGCCAGCAGTTCCCTCGGTGGGGGCTGGGACTATGGCTACACCTTC. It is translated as CASSSLGGGWDYGYTF.

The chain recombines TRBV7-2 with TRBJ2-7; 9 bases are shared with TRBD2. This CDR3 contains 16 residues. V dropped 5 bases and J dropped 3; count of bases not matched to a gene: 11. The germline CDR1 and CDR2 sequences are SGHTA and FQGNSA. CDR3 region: CASSAQRTSEHYEQYF. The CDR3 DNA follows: TGTGCCAGCAGCGCCCAGAGGACTAGCGAACACTACGAGCAGTACTTC.

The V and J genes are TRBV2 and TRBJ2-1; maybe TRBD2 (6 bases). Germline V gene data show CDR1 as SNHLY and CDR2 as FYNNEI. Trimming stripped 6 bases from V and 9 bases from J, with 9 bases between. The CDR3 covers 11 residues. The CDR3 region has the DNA TGTGCCAGCAGCATAGCGGTTGAGCAGTTCTTC. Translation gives CASSIAVEQFF. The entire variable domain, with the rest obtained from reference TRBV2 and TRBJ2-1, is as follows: EPEVTQTPSHQVTQMGQEVILRCVPISNHLYFYWYRQILGQKVEFLVSFYNNEISEKSEIFDDQFSVERPDGSNFTLKIRSTKLEDSAMYFCASSIAVEQFFGPGTRLTVL.

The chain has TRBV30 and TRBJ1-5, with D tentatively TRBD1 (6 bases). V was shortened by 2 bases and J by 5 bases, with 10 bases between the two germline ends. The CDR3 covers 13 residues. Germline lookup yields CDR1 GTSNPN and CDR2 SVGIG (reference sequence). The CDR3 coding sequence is TGTGCCTGGAGTCCGGGACACGATCAGCCCCAGCATTTT. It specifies CAWSPGHDQPQHF.

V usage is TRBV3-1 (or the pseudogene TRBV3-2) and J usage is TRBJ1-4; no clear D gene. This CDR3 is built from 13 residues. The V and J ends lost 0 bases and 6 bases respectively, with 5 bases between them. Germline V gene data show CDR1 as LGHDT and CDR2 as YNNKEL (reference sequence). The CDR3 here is CASSQDLDEKLFF. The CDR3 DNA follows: TGTGCCAGCAGCCAAGACCTTGATGAAAAACTGTTTTTT.

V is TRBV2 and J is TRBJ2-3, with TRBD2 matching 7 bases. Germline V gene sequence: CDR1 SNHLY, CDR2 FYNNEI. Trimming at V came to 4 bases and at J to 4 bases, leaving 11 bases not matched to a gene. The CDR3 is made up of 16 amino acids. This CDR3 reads CASSVRTRKSADTQYF. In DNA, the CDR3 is TGTGCCAGCAGTGTTAGGACTAGGAAATCGGCAGATACGCAGTATTTT.

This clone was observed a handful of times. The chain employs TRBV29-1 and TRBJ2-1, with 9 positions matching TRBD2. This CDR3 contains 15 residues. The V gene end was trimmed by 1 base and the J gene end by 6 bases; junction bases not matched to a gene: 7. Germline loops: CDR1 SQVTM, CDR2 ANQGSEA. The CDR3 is CSVEGGGRASNEQFF. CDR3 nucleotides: TGCAGCGTTGAAGGGGGCGGGAGGGCTAGCAATGAGCAGTTCTTC.

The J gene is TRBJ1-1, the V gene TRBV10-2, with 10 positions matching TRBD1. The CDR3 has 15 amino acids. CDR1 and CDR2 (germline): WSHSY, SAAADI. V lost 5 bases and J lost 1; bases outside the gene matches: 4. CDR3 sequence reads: CASSSRTGGNTEAFF. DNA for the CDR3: TGCGCCAGCAGTTCCCGGACAGGGGGGAACACTGAAGCTTTCTTT.

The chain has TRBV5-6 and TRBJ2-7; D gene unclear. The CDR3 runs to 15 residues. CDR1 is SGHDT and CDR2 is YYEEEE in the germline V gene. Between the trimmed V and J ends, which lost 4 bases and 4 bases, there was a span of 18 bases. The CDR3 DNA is TGTGCCAGCAGCCTCCAAGGCCGCAAGACATACGAGCAGTACTTC. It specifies CASSLQGRKTYEQYF. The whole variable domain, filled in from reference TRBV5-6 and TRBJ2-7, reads DAGVTQSPTHLIKTRGQQVTLRCSPKSGHDTVSWYQQALGQGPQFIFQYYEEEERQRGNFPDRFSGHQFPNYSSELNVNALLLGDSALYLCASSLQGRKTYEQYFGPGTRLTVT.